This TCR beta chain was obtained from a study of T cell changes during pregnancy in multiple sclerosis (dated by TCRdb to the late 2010s). Looking at the study overall: In women with multiple sclerosis, the researchers looked at how the T cell repertoire shifted as pregnancy progressed.

Taken from cysteine to phenylalanine, the CDR3 has 14 residues. The retained sequence is limited to the CDR3, 42 bases, with the frame set at the first base. CDR1 and CDR2, per the germline V gene, are MDHEN and SYDVKM. After removal of 6 bases from V and 6 bases from J, the junction retains 7 bases not matched to a gene. The protocol used for the library was the immunoSEQ multiplex PCR assay. Held by TCRdb, this immuneACCESS table contains in-frame sequences only and omits some clones. Under half of the omission traces to an unresolved V gene where checked; the cause of the rest is unknown. Across this sample there are around 110,000 clones, with more than 85% seen only once. The ten largest clonotypes hold more than 1.5% of the sample. Note on this clone: The antigen this receptor binds is unknown. The record has no base qualities; no much larger clone is one base away.

The rearrangement combines TRBV28 with TRBJ2-7; 11 bases in between match TRBD2. The sample here was peripheral blood, taken in the third trimester of pregnancy. This clonotype was obtained from a female donor with multiple sclerosis, enrolled in a pregnancy study. The CDR3 region has the sequence CASRELAGVSEQYF. Here is the DNA: TGTGCCAGCAGAGAACTAGCGGGAGTGTCCGAGCAGTACTTC.